This T cell receptor beta chain was observed in a study of T cell changes during pregnancy in multiple sclerosis. Germline V CDR1 and CDR2: SGDLS, YYNGEE. V was trimmed by 0 bases and J by 4 bases, leaving 8 bases between them. The CDR3 is 14 residues long. Profiling relied on immunoSEQ multiplex PCR, and the TCRdb table lists in-frame clones only, not all of them. The sample carries about 38,000 clones, about 90% recorded once. The material was CD8+ T cells from peripheral blood mononuclear cells, obtained after pregnancy. V usage is TRBV9 and J usage is TRBJ2-1; a possible D gene is TRBD1 (6 bases). The source of this sequence is a female donor with multiple sclerosis, enrolled in a pregnancy study. The CDR3: CASSVDGQYNEQFF. The DNA of the CDR3 is TGTGCCAGCAGCGTAGATGGACAGTACAATGAGCAGTTCTTC. Full variable domain (missing parts from reference TRBV9 and TRBJ2-1): DSGVTQTPKHLITATGQRVTLRCSPRSGDLSVYWYQQSLDQGLQFLIQYYNGEERAKGNILERFSAQQFPDLHSELNLSSLELGDSALYFCASSVDGQYNEQFFGPGTRLTVL.